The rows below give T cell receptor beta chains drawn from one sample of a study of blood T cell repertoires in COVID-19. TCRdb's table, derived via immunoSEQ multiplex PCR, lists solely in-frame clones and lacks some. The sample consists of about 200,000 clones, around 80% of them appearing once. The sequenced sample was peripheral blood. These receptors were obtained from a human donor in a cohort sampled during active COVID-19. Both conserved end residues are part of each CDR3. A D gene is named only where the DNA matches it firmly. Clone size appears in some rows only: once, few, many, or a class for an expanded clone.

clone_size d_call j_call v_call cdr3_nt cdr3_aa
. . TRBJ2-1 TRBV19 TGTGCCAGTAGTACGACAGTAAACTCCTACAATGAGCAGTTCTTC CASSTTVNSYNEQFF
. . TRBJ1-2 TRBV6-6 TGTGCCAGCAGTCAGAGGGGGGGAGATGCTAGAGCTTATGGCTACACCTTC CASSQRGGDARAYGYTF
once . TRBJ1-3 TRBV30 TGTGCCTGGAGGTGGGCCGGGACACACTCTGGAAACACCATATATTTT CAWRWAGTHSGNTIYF
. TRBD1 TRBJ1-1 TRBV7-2 TGTGCCAGCAGCTCGGGAGGGGGCGTGAACACTGAAGCTTTCTTT CASSSGGGVNTEAFF
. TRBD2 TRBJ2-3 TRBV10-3 TGTGCCATCAGTGGGCTAGCGGGAGGTGGAGTCACAGATACGCAGTATTTT CAISGLAGGGVTDTQYF
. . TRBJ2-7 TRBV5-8 TGTGCCAGCAGCCTAGACCCTACCTGGGTCTACGAGCAGTACTTC CASSLDPTWVYEQYF
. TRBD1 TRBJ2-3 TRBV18 TGTGCCAGCTCACCATGGGACAGGGGGACTAGCACAGATACGCAGTATTTT CASSPWDRGTSTDTQYF
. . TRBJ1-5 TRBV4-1 TGCGCCAGCAGCCCGAAAACTTCAGGGGTTGGTAGCAATCAGCCCCAGCATTTT CASSPKTSGVGSNQPQHF
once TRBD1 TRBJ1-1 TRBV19 TGTGCCAGTAGTTCAACAGGGGGGATCGCTGAAGCTTTCTTT CASSSTGGIAEAFF
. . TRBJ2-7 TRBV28 TGTGCCAGTCCAGGCCCCACAACTTCCTACGAGCAGTACTTC CASPGPTTSYEQYF
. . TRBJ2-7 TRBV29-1 TGCAGCGTAGTCGAATCTCAGGGTTCCTACGAGCAGTACTTC CSVVESQGSYEQYF
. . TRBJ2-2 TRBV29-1 TGCAGCGTCGGACAGTCGAACACCGGGGAGCTGTTTTTT CSVGQSNTGELFF
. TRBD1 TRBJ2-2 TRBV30 TGTGCCTGGGGTACCGGGACAGTGAACACCGGGGAGCTGTTTTTT CAWGTGTVNTGELFF
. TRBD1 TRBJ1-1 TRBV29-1 TGCAGCGTAGCCACAGGGGGAGGGGACACTGAAGCTTTCTTT CSVATGGGDTEAFF
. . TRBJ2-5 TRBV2 TGTGCCAGCATGAACAGCCAAGAGACCCAGTACTTC CASMNSQETQYF
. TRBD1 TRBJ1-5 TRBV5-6 TGTGCCAGCAGCAAGGGACAGGGGTATCAGCCCCAGCATTTT CASSKGQGYQPQHF
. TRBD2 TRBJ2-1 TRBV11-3 TGTGCCAGCAGCTTAGGACTAGCGCTTTTGGGTGAGCAGTTCTTC CASSLGLALLGEQFF
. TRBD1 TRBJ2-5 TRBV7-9 TGTGCCAGCAGCTTAGTTGGGACAGGGGTCGAGACCCAGTACTTC CASSLVGTGVETQYF
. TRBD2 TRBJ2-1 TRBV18 TGTGCCAGCTCACCGAGATATAGCGGGAGTAGTTACAATGAGCAGTTCTTC CASSPRYSGSSYNEQFF
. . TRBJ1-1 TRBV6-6 TGTGCCAGCCGAGGTCGGGGGACTGAAGCTTTCTTT CASRGRGTEAFF
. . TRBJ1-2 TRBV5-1 TGCGCCAGCAGCTTGGACCGCCAGGGCTACACCTTC CASSLDRQGYTF
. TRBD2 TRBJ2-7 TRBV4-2 TGTGCCAGCAGCCAAGCGGCAACTAGCGGGAGGGCCTACGAGCAGTACTTC CASSQAATSGRAYEQYF
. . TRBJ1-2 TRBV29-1 TGCAGCGTCGGTCGTGAATTCTATGGCTACACCTTC CSVGREFYGYTF
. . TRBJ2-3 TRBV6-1 TGTGCCAGCAGTGAACAAACGGGGAGAAGGACAGATACGCAGTATTTT CASSEQTGRRTDTQYF
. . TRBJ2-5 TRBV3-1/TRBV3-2 TGTGCCAGCAGCCCCCTGCAGGGTTTCGTTGCAGAGACCCAGTACTTC CASSPLQGFVAETQYF
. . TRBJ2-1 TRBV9 TGTGCCAGCAGCTCCCGCGGTAGCGGCAACAATGAGCAGTTCTTC CASSSRGSGNNEQFF
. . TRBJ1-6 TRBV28 TGTGCCAGCAGTTTGACAGGTCGGAGTTTTAAGTCACCCCTCCACTTT CASSLTGRSFKSPLHF
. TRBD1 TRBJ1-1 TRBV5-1 TGCGCCAGCAGCCCAAGACAGGGGGCAAAATTCATGGACACTGAAGCTTTCTTT CASSPRQGAKFMDTEAFF
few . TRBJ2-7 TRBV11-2 TGTGCCAGCAGCTTCCGGGACTCCTACGAGCAGTACTTC CASSFRDSYEQYF
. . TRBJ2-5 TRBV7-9 TGTGCCAGCAGCGGAGCAGGGGCGCTGGTCAGAGAGACCCAGTACTTC CASSGAGALVRETQYF
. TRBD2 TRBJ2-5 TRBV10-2 TGCGCCAGCAGCCCCACAGGACTAGCGGGACAAGAGACCCAGTACTTC CASSPTGLAGQETQYF
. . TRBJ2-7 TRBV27 TGTGCCAGCAGCATGGACAGCTACGAGCAGTACTTC CASSMDSYEQYF
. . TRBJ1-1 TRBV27 TGTGCCAGCAGTCTCAGGGTGAGCACTGAAGCTTTCTTT CASSLRVSTEAFF
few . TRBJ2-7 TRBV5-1 TGCGCCAGCAGCTTGGGCCACTCCGGCTCCTACGAGCAGTACTTC CASSLGHSGSYEQYF
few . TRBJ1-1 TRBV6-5 TGTGCCAGCCCCGGCCGAAGGGAGGACACTGAAGCTTTCTTT CASPGRREDTEAFF
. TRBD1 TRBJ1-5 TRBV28 TGTGCCAGCAGTTTAAGACAGGGGGCACGTCAGCCCCAGCATTTT CASSLRQGARQPQHF
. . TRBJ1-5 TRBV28 TGTGCCAGCAGCTACCCCCACCGGTCGCCCCAGCATTTT CASSYPHRSPQHF
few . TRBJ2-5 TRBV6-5 TGTGCCAGCAGTTACTCGTTAACGACTGAGTACTTC CASSYSLTTEYF
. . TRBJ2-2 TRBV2 TGTGCCAGCAGTGTTCCCGTGGACACCTCGAACACCGGGGAGCTGTTTTTT CASSVPVDTSNTGELFF
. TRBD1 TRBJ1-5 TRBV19 TGTGCCAGTAGTACGAGGACAGGGAGAGTAGGGGGGAATCAGCCCCAGCATTTT CASSTRTGRVGGNQPQHF
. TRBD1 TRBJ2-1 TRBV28 TGTGCCACCTTCACAGGGGGCGACGACAATGAGCAGTTCTTC CATFTGGDDNEQFF
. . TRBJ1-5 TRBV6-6 TGTGCCAGCAGTTACGGGGACACCGGGCAGCCCCAGCATTTT CASSYGDTGQPQHF
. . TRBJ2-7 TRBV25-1 TGTGCCAGCAGTACGTCAGGGAAGCAGTACTTC CASSTSGKQYF
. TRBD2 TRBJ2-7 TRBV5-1 TGCGCCAGCAGGTCCCTAGGACTAGCGGAATCCTACGAGCAGTACTTC CASRSLGLAESYEQYF
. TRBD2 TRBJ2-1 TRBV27 TGTGCCAGCAGTTCGCCTAGCGGGAGCTCAATCAATGAGCAGTTCTTC CASSSPSGSSINEQFF
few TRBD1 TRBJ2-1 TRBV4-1 TGCGCCAGCAGCCAAGTGGGACAGGGTGTTGGACAGTTCTTC CASSQVGQGVGQFF
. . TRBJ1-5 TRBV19 TGTGCCAGTAGTATCTGGACAGCGGATCAGCCCCAGCATTTT CASSIWTADQPQHF
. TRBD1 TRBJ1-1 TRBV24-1 TGTGCCACCAGTGAATCGACAGGGGGAAAGAGTGAAGCTTTCTTT CATSESTGGKSEAFF
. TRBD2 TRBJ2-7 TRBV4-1 TGCGCCAGCAGCCAAGTACTAGCGGGGGTTTCCTACGAGCAGTACTTC CASSQVLAGVSYEQYF
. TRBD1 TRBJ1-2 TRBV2 TGTGCCAGCACTATACAGGGGGCTCTGTATGGCTACACCTTC CASTIQGALYGYTF
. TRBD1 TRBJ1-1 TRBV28 TGTGCCAGCATCCTGGACAGGGTGAGGGCTGAAGCTTTCTTT CASILDRVRAEAFF
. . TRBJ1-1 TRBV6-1 TGTGCCAGCAGTGACAGGGGACCCACTGAAGCTTTCTTT CASSDRGPTEAFF
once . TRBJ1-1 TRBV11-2 TGTGCCAGCAGCTTAGGGGCAGGCACTGAAGCTTTCTTT CASSLGAGTEAFF
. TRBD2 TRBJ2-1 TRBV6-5 TGTGCCACCGACCCCGTAGGACTAGCGGGAAATGAGCAGTTCTTC CATDPVGLAGNEQFF
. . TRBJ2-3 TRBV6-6 TGTGCCAGCAGAGACAGGTCTGGCACAGATACGCAGTATTTT CASRDRSGTDTQYF
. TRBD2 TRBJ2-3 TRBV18 TGTGCCAGCTACAAGCGGGATCCCTTGACAGATACGCAGTATTTT CASYKRDPLTDTQYF
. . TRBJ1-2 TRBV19 TGTGCCAGTACCTACAAAACAGGGTCGAACTATGGCTACACCTTC CASTYKTGSNYGYTF
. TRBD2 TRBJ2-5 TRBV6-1 TGTGCCAGCAGTGAACTGGGGGCTAGCGGGAGGGCCACGGAGACCCAGTACTTC CASSELGASGRATETQYF